The rows below give T cell receptor beta chains drawn from one sample of a study of metastatic and nonmetastatic thyroid tumors. MiXCR was used by TCRdb to re-call the PCR reads. The table lists some 21,000 clones, 10% to 15% of them singletons. The source material was blood. The receptors were sampled from a male donor with papillary thyroid cancer or a benign thyroid nodule (not recorded which). Some clones in this sample may be carry-over from other donors' samples. Each CDR3 is given with its conserved first and last residue. Fields, in order: clone size, V gene, J gene, D gene, CDR3 DNA, CDR3 protein. A D gene is named only where the DNA matches it firmly. Some rows mark clone size as missing; the rest say once, few, many or name a class of expanded clone.

few	TRBV6-1	TRBJ2-7	-	TGTGCCAGCCAAGTGGGGATTGGTAGCTCCTACGAGCAGTACTTC	CASQVGIGSSYEQYF
-	TRBV5-1	TRBJ2-3	TRBD2	TGCGCCAGCAGCTTGGGGACTAGCGGGGACTCAGATACGCAGTATTTT	CASSLGTSGDSDTQYF
medium-sized	TRBV10-3	TRBJ2-7	TRBD2	TGTGCCATCAGTGACGGGACTAGCGGGAGCCTCGAGCAGTACTTC	CAISDGTSGSLEQYF
few	TRBV6-1	TRBJ2-1	TRBD2	TGTGCCAACCGACTAGCGAACTACAATGAGCAGTTCTTC	CANRLANYNEQFF
many	TRBV13	TRBJ2-6	-	TGTGCCAGCAGCTTTAACTTAGGGTTTGGGGCCAACGTCCTGACTTTC	CASSFNLGFGANVLTF
few	TRBV27	TRBJ2-1	TRBD1	TGTGCCAGCAGACCACAGGGGGCGTATGATCAGTTCTTC	CASRPQGAYDQFF
-	TRBV4-1	TRBJ2-2	TRBD2	TGCGCCAGCAGCCAAGCGGGACGGGGGAGCGGGAGTGTCCTAGCCGGGGAGTTGTTTTTT	CASSQAGRGSGSVLAGELFF
few	TRBV6-1	TRBJ1-3	-	TGTGCCAGCAGTGAGAAATTGGGAAACACCATATATTTT	CASSEKLGNTIYF
-	TRBV2	TRBJ1-3	-	TGTGCCAGCAGTGGATCCGTTGGAAACACCATATATTTT	CASSGSVGNTIYF
many	TRBV5-1	TRBJ2-6	-	TGCGCCAGCAGCTTGATCCGTACGGCCTCTGGGGCCAACGTCCTGACTTTC	CASSLIRTASGANVLTF
many	TRBV19	TRBJ1-1	-	TGTGCCAGTAGTATAACAGGGCCCGGATCGAACACTGAAGCTTTCTTT	CASSITGPGSNTEAFF
many	TRBV3-1	TRBJ2-7	TRBD2	TGTGCCAGCAGCTCAAGGATAGGACTAGCGGGGGAGCAGTACTTC	CASSSRIGLAGEQYF
many	TRBV6-1	TRBJ1-4	TRBD1	TGTGCCAGCATGCAGGGGGGTGAAAAACTGTTTTTT	CASMQGGEKLFF
many	TRBV20-1	TRBJ1-2	-	TGCAGTGCCGTAGATATGGGATCCTATGGCTACACCTTC	CSAVDMGSYGYTF
many	TRBV4-1	TRBJ2-1	TRBD1	TGCGCCACCACACCCGGGACAGGGGGTGCTTTCCCGCGGTTC	CATTPGTGGAFPRF
-	TRBV7-9	TRBJ1-2	TRBD1	TGTGCCAGCAGCTTAGCGGACAGGGACGGCTACACCTTC	CASSLADRDGYTF
few	TRBV28	TRBJ1-2	TRBD1	TGTGCCAGCAGTTTACTCCCCCGGGCAGGGGGAGAAGGCTACACCTTC	CASSLLPRAGGEGYTF
medium-sized	TRBV19	TRBJ2-2	-	TGTGCCAGTAGTCCCAACACCGGGGAGCTGTTTTTT	CASSPNTGELFF
-	TRBV6-1	TRBJ1-5	TRBD1	TGTGCCAGCAGTGACGGACAGGGGGCGTATCAGCCCCAGCATTTT	CASSDGQGAYQPQHF
many	TRBV12-3/TRBV12-4	TRBJ2-7	-	TGTGCCAGCACCCCCGGTGGGGTTTCCTACGAGCAGTACTTC	CASTPGGVSYEQYF
many	TRBV20-1	TRBJ2-7	TRBD2	TGCAGTGCCACCACTACCGGGGGTGGCGGGAGGCGGGGAGGTGAAGAGCAGTACTTC	CSATTTGGGGRRGGEEQYF
few	TRBV12-3/TRBV12-4	TRBJ2-7	-	TGTGCCAGCAGGTGTGGGGGGAGCTCCTACGAGCAGTACTTC	CASRCGGSSYEQYF
-	TRBV6-5	TRBJ1-1	-	TGTGCCAGCAGTTACTCACAGGGAGGGAAGGACACTGAAGCTTTCTTT	CASSYSQGGKDTEAFF
-	TRBV30	TRBJ2-5	-	TGTGCCTGGAGGGAAGGGTTGGAGACCCAGTACTTC	CAWREGLETQYF
many	TRBV5-1	TRBJ2-3	TRBD2	TGCGCCAGCAGCGTAAGGCTAGCGGACCGCTTAAACACAGATACGCAGTATTTT	CASSVRLADRLNTDTQYF
few	TRBV10-2	TRBJ2-7	TRBD2	TGCGCCACCCGGACTAGCAGCAACTACGAGCAGTACTTC	CATRTSSNYEQYF
many	TRBV5-1	TRBJ2-7	-	TGCGCCAGCAGCTGGTTGCTAGGGACTGAGCAGTACTTC	CASSWLLGTEQYF
many	TRBV29-1	TRBJ2-5	TRBD2	TGCAGCGTTAGCGGGACTGGAGAGACCCAGTACTTC	CSVSGTGETQYF
-	TRBV12-3/TRBV12-4	TRBJ2-1	-	TGTGCCAGCAGTTTAGACCGCTACAATGAGCAGTTCTTC	CASSLDRYNEQFF
medium-sized	TRBV28	TRBJ2-7	TRBD1	TGTGCCAGCAAGAGGACAGGGCCCCACGAGCAGTACTTC	CASKRTGPHEQYF
-	TRBV24-1	TRBJ2-1	TRBD1	TGTGCCACCAGTGATTCCAGGACAGGGGGCCTCAATGAGCAGTTCTTC	CATSDSRTGGLNEQFF
many	TRBV7-8	TRBJ2-5	-	TGTGCCAGCAGCTTAGTGGGCGATCTCCCCTCTAGCGAGACCCAGTACTTC	CASSLVGDLPSSETQYF
many	TRBV19	TRBJ2-2	-	TGTGCCAGTAAAATCAGCTACCAGACCGGGGAGCTGTTTTTT	CASKISYQTGELFF
many	TRBV5-1	TRBJ2-2	-	TGCGCCAGCAGTAGAGCCTCAGAGATAACCGGGGAGCTGTTTTTT	CASSRASEITGELFF
many	TRBV20-1	TRBJ2-7	-	TGCAGTGCTAGCGCCGAGGGCTTGGGCGAGCAGTACTTC	CSASAEGLGEQYF
many	TRBV4-1	TRBJ2-1	TRBD1	TGCGCCAGCAGCTCTTCAAGGGACAGGGGAGGGAATGAGCAGTTCTTC	CASSSSRDRGGNEQFF
many	TRBV12-3/TRBV12-4	TRBJ1-4	-	TGTGCCAGCAGTTTAGTCGTTAGTGTCGGAAAACTGTTTTTT	CASSLVVSVGKLFF
few	TRBV5-6	TRBJ1-2	-	TGTGCCAGCGGCTTAGGAGGACCAGGAGGCTATGGCTACACCTTC	CASGLGGPGGYGYTF
many	TRBV20-1	TRBJ1-3	-	TGCAGTGCTAAAAGGGGGACAGGAAACACCATATATTTT	CSAKRGTGNTIYF
many	TRBV20-1	TRBJ2-3	TRBD2	TGCAGTGCTAGAGATCGGGGACTAGCGGGGAGCACAGATACGCAGTATTTT	CSARDRGLAGSTDTQYF
many	TRBV14	TRBJ2-4	-	TGTGCCAGCAGCCAAGGTCAGATTCAGTACTTC	CASSQGQIQYF
-	TRBV7-2	TRBJ1-1	-	TGTGCCAGCAGCTTAGCAGGGACGGTGGTCACTGAAGCTTTCTTT	CASSLAGTVVTEAFF
medium-sized	TRBV7-8	TRBJ2-7	TRBD2	TGTGCCAGCAGCTCCCGGACTAGCGGGGCCTACGAGCAGTACTTC	CASSSRTSGAYEQYF
many	TRBV10-3	TRBJ1-2	-	TGTGCCATCAGTGAGTCAGGGGGGAACTATGGCTACACCTTC	CAISESGGNYGYTF
many	TRBV12-3/TRBV12-4	TRBJ2-3	-	TGTGCCAGCAGTTTACGGAGTTCAGATACGCAGTATTTT	CASSLRSSDTQYF
many	TRBV9	TRBJ2-2	-	TGTGCCAGCAGCGTAGGGGGCACCGGGGAGCTGTTTTTT	CASSVGGTGELFF
many	TRBV18	TRBJ1-2	-	TGTGCCAGCTCTCTGTCGCACAGGGACGATGGCTACACCTTC	CASSLSHRDDGYTF
-	TRBV6-1	TRBJ2-1	TRBD2	TGTGCCAGCAGTGAAGTTGGTAGGAGCGGGAGAGGTGGCAATGAGCAGTTCTTC	CASSEVGRSGRGGNEQFF
medium-sized	TRBV27	TRBJ1-5	-	TGTGCCAGCAGTTGGCAGGGAGAAAATCAGCCCCAGCATTTT	CASSWQGENQPQHF
many	TRBV6-4	TRBJ1-1	TRBD1	TGTGCCAGCAGTGACGGAACAGGGGGGAACACTGAAGCTTTCTTT	CASSDGTGGNTEAFF
many	TRBV6-1	TRBJ1-2	TRBD1	TGTGCCTGCAGTCAAACAGGGGGTGGGAACTATGGCTACACCTTC	CACSQTGGGNYGYTF
many	TRBV5-5	TRBJ2-7	-	TGTGCCAGCAGCTTGGGATTACTCGAGGAAACATTCTACGAGCAGTACTTC	CASSLGLLEETFYEQYF
medium-sized	TRBV6-1	TRBJ2-7	-	TGTGCCAGCAGAGAGGCGGAGGGGGGGATAGCCTACGAGCAGTACTTC	CASREAEGGIAYEQYF
-	TRBV6-5	TRBJ2-2	TRBD2	TGTGCCAGCAGTTACTTAGCGGGGGCGAACACCGGGGAGCTGTTTTTT	CASSYLAGANTGELFF
medium-sized	TRBV5-1	TRBJ2-3	TRBD1	TGCGCCAGCAGCCTCGGACAGGGAAACACAGATACGCAGTATTTT	CASSLGQGNTDTQYF
few	TRBV19	TRBJ2-1	TRBD2	TGTGCCAGTAGTATTTCCAGCGGGAGCTACAATGGGCAGTTCTTC	CASSISSGSYNGQFF
medium-sized	TRBV5-1	TRBJ2-6	-	TGCGCCAGCAGCTTGGGGCCGCCCTCTGGGGCCAACGTCCTGACTTTC	CASSLGPPSGANVLTF
many	TRBV19	TRBJ2-2	-	TGTGCCAGTAGTCGCAGGACGTACCGGAACACCGGGGAGCTGTTTTTT	CASSRRTYRNTGELFF